The present T cell receptor beta chain was sequenced within a study of response to subunit inactivated influenza vaccine (dated by TCRdb to the late 2010s). In the study overall: Deep quantitative T cell receptor repertoire profiling was used in the study to track responses to a trivalent subunit inactivated influenza vaccine. Beyond this particular receptor, the publication reports: The authors suggested that each seasonal influenza vaccination may recruit only a limited number of new T cells.

Receptor libraries were prepared by RT-PCR. Sequencing took place on an Illumina HiSeq 2500. The public reads were reanalyzed by TCRdb: fastp trimming at Q25, MiXCR alignment, in-frame beta chains only. Rows with a matching CDR3 protein are joined into one entry that keeps the most common DNA and genes. For this sample there are approximately 170,000 distinct CDR3 sequences; less than 15% appear just once. 29% of the sample goes to the ten largest clones. A word on this clonotype: There is no known antigen for this receptor. The record has no base qualities; no much larger clone is one base away.

V gives up 8 bases and J gives up 4 bases, and the segment between their germline ends measures 9 bases. As encoded in the germline V gene (reference sequence), CDR1 is GTSNPN while CDR2 is SVGIG. The CDR3, from cysteine to phenylalanine, totals 12 residues. CDR3 DNA only is kept here, 36 bases in frame from base 1. The same sample was also studied in work on T cells expressing NK-cell markers. The other study reports the following: 5'RACE template switching, by which a universal primer site and unique molecular identifiers were added, was used to make TCR beta cDNA libraries. TCR beta-chain repertoires were profiled in sorted CD3+CD56+NKG2C+, CD3+CD56+NKG2C- and CD3+CD56-NKG2C+ T-cell subsets from fewer than 10 donors. Among the eight sequenced donors, seven were HCMV-seropositive and one was HCMV-seronegative. To restrict sorting to alphabetaTCR-expressing T cells, an anti-gammadeltaTCR antibody was added in several experiments. In a handful of donors, the dominant CD3+CD56+NKG2C+ clonotypes were among the top 10 CD8+ clonotypes and accounted for about 1.0-7.5% of CD8+ T cells. Those dominant clonotypes were again the most abundant among CD3+CD56-NKG2C+ cells in a handful of donors, at about 25-60.1%. It remained unclear whether the expanded NKG2C-expressing T cell clones were specific for HCMV antigens. All eight donors whose samples were sequenced were randomly selected healthy volunteers, three of them men and five women. HCMV serostatus was determined by detecting HCMV-specific IgG in serum with a commercial ELISA kit. Peripheral blood mononuclear cells were isolated from blood by Ficoll density gradient centrifugation. Using Miltenyi isolation kits, CD4+ and CD8+ T cells were isolated from PBMC through magnetic immunoseparation. cDNA synthesis was primed from the TCR beta constant segment and was followed by two successive PCR amplification steps. Illumina HiSeq 2000/2500, MiSeq or NextSeq was used to sequence libraries as 2 x 150 bp reads. Reads were demultiplexed and grouped by UMI with MIGEC, and clonotypes were assembled and quantified with MiTCR. To exclude erroneous sequences, any TCR cDNA sequence not supported by at least two reads was discarded. Downstream repertoire analysis used the tcR package, and clonotypes were matched across fractions by CDR3 nucleotide sequence plus V segment. VDJmatch was used to annotate antigen specificity against VDJdb, with one amino acid substitution in CDR3 allowed.

The clonotype comes from a man over 45 who received an inactivated influenza vaccine. Donor details come from another sample of the same person, matched by shared clones. The chain was built from TRBV30 and TRBJ2-6, with no confidently assigned D gene. This specimen was CD8+ T cells sorted from PBMCs, taken 12 days after vaccination. The CDR3 reads CAAALGANVLTF. The nucleotides are TGTGCCGCCGCCCTGGGGGCCAACGTCCTGACTTTC.